This T cell receptor (beta chain) is drawn from a study of blood T cell repertoires in COVID-19. As for the study in general: Sample material is recorded as cDNA or gDNA derived from T cells, B-cell-depleted T cells, or PBMCs.

Sequencing was performed with immunoSEQ multiplex PCR; in TCRdb, only in-frame clones are kept and a portion is missing. The repertoire holds over 150,000 clones, with approximately 86% as singletons. The CDR3 spans 15 residues. Trimming took 1 base from V and 0 from J, leaving 7 bases between them. The germline gives CDR1 SGHAT, CDR2 FQNNGV. The receptor's source is an elderly woman with COVID-19, enrolled during active disease. This chain joins TRBV11-2 and TRBJ1-5; D not certain. Sequencing was done on a sample of peripheral blood. The CDR3 reads CASSLGDYSNQPQHF. CDR3 bases: TGTGCCAGCAGCTTAGGAGATTATAGCAATCAGCCCCAGCATTTT.